This paragraph reports one T cell receptor (beta chain). These data come from a study of molecular identifiers for immune sequencing clone quantification. Via MiXCR, TCRdb re-called the PCR reads, giving one row per CDR3 protein. The data contain just over 95,000 distinct CDR3 sequences, roughly 26% of them singletons. There are 15 residues in the CDR3. V dropped 3 bases and J dropped 6 bases, with 15 bases sitting between them. Germline V gene lookup returns CDR1 SGHAT and CDR2 FQNNGV. The chain is built from TRBV11-2 and TRBJ2-1, with no clear D. Sequencing was carried out using naive CD8+ T cells from blood, with Jurkat cell RNA spiked in. Subset reported: FACS-sorted CD8+CD4-CCR7+CD45RA+ naive T cells. The TCR was taken from a human donor in good health. Some libraries in this study had Jurkat cell RNA spiked in. This chain's CDR3 is CASSLQFIACNEQFF. CDR3 DNA sequence: TGTGCCAGCAGCTTGCAATTCATCGCCTGCAATGAGCAGTTCTTC.